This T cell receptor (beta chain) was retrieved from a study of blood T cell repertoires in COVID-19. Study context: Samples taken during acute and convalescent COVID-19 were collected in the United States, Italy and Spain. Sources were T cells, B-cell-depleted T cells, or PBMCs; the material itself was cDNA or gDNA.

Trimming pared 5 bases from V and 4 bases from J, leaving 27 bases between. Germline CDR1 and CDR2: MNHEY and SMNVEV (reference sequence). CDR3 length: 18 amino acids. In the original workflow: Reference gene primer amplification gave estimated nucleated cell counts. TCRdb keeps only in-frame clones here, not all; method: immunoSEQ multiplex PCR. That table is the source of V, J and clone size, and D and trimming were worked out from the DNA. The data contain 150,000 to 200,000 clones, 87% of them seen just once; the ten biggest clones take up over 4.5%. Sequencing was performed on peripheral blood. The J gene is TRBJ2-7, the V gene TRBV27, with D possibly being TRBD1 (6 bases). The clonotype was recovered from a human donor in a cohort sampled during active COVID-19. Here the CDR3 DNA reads TGTGCCAGCAGTGCTCCCTTGGGTCACAGGGCAGGAAGTTACGAGCAGTACTTC. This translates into CASSAPLGHRAGSYEQYF.